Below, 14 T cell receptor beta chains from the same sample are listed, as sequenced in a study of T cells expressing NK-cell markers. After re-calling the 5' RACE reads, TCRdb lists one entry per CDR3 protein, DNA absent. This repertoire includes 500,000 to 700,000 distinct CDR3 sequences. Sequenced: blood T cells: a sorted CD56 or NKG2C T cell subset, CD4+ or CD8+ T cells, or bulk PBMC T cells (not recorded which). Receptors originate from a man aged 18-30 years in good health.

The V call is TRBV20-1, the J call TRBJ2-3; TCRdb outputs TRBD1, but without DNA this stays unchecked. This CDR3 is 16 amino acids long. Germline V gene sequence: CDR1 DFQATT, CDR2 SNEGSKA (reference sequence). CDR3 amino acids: CSASAPGQGIDDTQYF.

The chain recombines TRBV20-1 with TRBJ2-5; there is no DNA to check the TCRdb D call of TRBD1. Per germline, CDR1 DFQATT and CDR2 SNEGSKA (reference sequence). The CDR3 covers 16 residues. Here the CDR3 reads CSARDGAGKTQETQYF.

The CDR3 loop is CSVAGKQGNTEAFF. The genes are TRBV29-1 and TRBJ1-1; TCRdb outputs TRBD1, but without DNA this stays unchecked. CDR3 length equals 14 residues. Germline V gives CDR1 SQVTM, CDR2 ANQGSEA. Together with reference TRBV29-1 and TRBJ1-1, the CDR3 gives the full variable domain: SAVISQKPSRDICQRGTSLTIQCQVDSQVTMMFWYRQQPGQSLTLIATANQGSEATYESGFVIDKFPISRPNLTFSTLTVSNMSPEDSSIYLCSVAGKQGNTEAFFGQGTRLTVV.

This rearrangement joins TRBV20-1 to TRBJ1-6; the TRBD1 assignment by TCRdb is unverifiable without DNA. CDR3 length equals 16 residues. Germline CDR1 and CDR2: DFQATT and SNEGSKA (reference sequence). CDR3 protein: CSAREIGQGTRSPLHF.

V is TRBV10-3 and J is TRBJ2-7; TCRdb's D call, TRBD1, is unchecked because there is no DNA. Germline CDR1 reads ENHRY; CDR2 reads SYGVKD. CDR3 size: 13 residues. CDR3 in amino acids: CAVKDRPSDEQYF.

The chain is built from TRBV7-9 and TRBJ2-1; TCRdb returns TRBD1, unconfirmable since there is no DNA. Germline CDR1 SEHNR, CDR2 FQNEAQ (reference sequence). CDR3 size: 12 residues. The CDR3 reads CASSFRGDILFF. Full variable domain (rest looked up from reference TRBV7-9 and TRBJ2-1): DTGVSQNPRHKITKRGQNVTFRCDPISEHNRLYWYRQTLGQGPEFLTYFQNEAQLEKSRLLSDRFSAERPKGSFSTLEIQRTEQGDSAMYLCASSFRGDILFFGPGTRLTVL.

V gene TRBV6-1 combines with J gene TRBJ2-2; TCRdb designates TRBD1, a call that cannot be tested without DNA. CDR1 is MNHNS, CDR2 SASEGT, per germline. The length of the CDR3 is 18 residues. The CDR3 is CASTQRLAGTGGTGELFF.

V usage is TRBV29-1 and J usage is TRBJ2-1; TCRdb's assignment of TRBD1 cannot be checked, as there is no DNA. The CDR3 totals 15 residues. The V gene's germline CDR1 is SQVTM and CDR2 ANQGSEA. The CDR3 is CSVYSGTGGLNEQFF.

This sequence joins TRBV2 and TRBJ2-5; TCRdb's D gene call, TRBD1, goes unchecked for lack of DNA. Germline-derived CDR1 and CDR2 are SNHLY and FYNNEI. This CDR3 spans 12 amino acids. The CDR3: CASSDRGETQYF. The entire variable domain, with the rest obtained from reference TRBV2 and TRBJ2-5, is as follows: EPEVTQTPSHQVTQMGQEVILRCVPISNHLYFYWYRQILGQKVEFLVSFYNNEISEKSEIFDDQFSVERPDGSNFTLKIRSTKLEDSAMYFCASSDRGETQYFGPGTRLLVL.

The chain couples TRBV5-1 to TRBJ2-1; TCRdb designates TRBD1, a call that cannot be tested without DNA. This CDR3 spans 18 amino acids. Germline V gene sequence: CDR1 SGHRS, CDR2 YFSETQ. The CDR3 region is CASSSGQGARAESNEQFF. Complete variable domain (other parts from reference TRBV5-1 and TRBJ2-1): KAGVTQTPRYLIKTRGQQVTLSCSPISGHRSVSWYQQTPGQGLQFLFEYFSETQRNKGNFPGRFSGRQFSNSRSEMNVSTLELGDSALYLCASSSGQGARAESNEQFFGPGTRLTVL.

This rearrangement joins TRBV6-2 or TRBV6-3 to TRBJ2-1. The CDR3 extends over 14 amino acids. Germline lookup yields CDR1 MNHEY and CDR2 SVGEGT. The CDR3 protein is CASSHLNPYNEQFF.

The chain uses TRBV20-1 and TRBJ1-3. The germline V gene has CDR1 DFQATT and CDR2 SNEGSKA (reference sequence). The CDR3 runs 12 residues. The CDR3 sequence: CSARDPLNTIYF.

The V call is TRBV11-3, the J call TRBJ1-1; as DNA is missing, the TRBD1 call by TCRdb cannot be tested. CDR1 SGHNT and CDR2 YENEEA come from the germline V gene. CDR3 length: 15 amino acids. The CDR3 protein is CASSRHRDVNTEAFF.

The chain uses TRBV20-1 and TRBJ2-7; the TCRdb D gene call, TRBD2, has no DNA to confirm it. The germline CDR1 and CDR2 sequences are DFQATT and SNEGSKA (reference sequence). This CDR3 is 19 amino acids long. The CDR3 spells CSARDGFASGRNPSYEQYF.